The T cell receptor beta chain under discussion was sequenced for a study of T cell responses to AZD1222 COVID-19 vaccine. This table comes from immunoSEQ multiplex PCR, and its TCRdb copy is limited to in-frame clones, with some not included. The sample records 110,000 to 150,000 clones, 92% being singletons. With 4 bases clipped from V and 6 bases from J, the junction kept 10 bases outside the gene matches. This CDR3 has 15 amino acids. Germline lookup yields CDR1 MDHEN and CDR2 SYDVKM. The gene calls are TRBV28 and TRBJ2-7, with 9 bases matching TRBD1. The receptor was derived from an adult in good health. Material: peripheral blood, obtained on day 0 of AZD1222 vaccination. The CDR3 reads CASSSPGTGLVEQYF. The CDR3 DNA sequence: TGTGCCAGCAGTTCCCCCGGGACAGGGTTGGTCGAGCAGTACTTC.